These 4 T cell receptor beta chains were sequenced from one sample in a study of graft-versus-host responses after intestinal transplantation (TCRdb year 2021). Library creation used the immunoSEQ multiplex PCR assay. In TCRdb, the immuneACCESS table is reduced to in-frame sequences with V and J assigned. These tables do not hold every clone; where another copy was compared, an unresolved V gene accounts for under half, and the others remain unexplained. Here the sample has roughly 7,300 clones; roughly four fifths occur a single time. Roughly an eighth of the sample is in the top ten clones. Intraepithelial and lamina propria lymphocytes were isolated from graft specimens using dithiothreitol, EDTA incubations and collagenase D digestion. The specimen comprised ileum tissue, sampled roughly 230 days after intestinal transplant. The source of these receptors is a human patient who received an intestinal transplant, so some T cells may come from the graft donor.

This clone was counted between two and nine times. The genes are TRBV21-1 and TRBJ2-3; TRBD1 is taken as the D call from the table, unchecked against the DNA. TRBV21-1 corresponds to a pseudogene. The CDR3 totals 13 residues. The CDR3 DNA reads TGTGCCAGCACATGGGACAACACAGATACGCAGTATTTT. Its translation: CASTWDNTDTQYF.

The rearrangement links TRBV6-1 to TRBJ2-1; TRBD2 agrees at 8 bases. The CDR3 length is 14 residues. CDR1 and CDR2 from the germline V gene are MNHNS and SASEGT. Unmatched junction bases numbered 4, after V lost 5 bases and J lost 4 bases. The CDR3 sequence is CASSSSGKYNEQFF. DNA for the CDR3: TGTGCCAGCAGTAGTAGCGGGAAGTACAATGAGCAGTTCTTC.

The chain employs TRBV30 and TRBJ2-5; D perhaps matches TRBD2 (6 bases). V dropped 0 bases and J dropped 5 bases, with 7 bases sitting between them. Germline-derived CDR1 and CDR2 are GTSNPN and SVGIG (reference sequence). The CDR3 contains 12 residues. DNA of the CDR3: TGTGCCTGGAGTGTAAGCGGGGAGACCCAGTACTTC. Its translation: CAWSVSGETQYF.

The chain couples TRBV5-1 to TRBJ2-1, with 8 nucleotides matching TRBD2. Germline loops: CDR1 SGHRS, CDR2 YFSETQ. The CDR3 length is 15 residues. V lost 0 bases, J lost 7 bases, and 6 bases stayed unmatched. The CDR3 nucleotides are TGCGCCAGCAGCTTGGGACGGGGGGGCCCGAATGAGCAGTTCTTC. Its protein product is CASSLGRGGPNEQFF. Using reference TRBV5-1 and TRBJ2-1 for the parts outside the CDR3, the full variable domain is KAGVTQTPRYLIKTRGQQVTLSCSPISGHRSVSWYQQTPGQGLQFLFEYFSETQRNKGNFPGRFSGRQFSNSRSEMNVSTLELGDSALYLCASSLGRGGPNEQFFGPGTRLTVL.